The T cell receptor (beta chain) under discussion was sequenced for a study of vaccination and CD4 T cells after COVID-19. An Oncomine TCR Beta short-read assay was used to sequence the DNA from cultured CD4+ T cells. MiXCR, applied by TCRdb to the PCR reads, yields one record per CDR3 protein. The data contain roughly 14,000 distinct CDR3 sequences, roughly half of them singletons. Worth noting for this clonotype: The antigen is undetermined.

Treatment reported: 10-day PBMC culture with coronavirus spike peptide pools or control peptides (ViraFEST assay). This CDR3 spans 15 amino acids. V lost 3 bases, J lost 0 bases, and 10 bases lay in between. The sample in question was cultured CD4+ T cells from blood, obtained after SARS-CoV-2 vaccination. The receptor's source is a human donor with COVID-19. The rearrangement links TRBV12-3 or TRBV12-4 to TRBJ2-3, with D possibly TRBD2 on 5 matching bases. In DNA form, the CDR3 reads TGTGCCAGCAGTTTGTGGGAGACTAGCACAGATACGCAGTATTTT. Protein: CASSLWETSTDTQYF.